Sequencing of this T cell receptor beta chain was carried out in a study of cytomegalovirus exposure and HLA in healthy donors. As regards this clone: Its matching antigen is unknown.

V shed 6 bases and J 3 bases; nucleotides not matched to a gene: 11. This CDR3 spans 16 amino acids. Germline loops: CDR1 SEHNR, CDR2 FQNEAQ (reference sequence). PCR amplification relied on 60 Vbeta primers (plus 13 Jbeta primers). Produced via immunoSEQ multiplex PCR; TCRdb's table is partial and in-frame only. The sample includes over 200,000 clones, around four fifths of them seen just once. Study conclusions and caveats: TCR beta chains associated with HLA were, in a later analysis, more clonally expanded than equally common others. Later analysis placed DRB1 highest and HLA-C lowest in TCR association rates, which differed by HLA locus. Data from an earlier analysis indicated that most TCR beta V segments were productive either about 87% or about 30% of the time.

V gene TRBV7-9 combines with J gene TRBJ1-1; 9 bases match TRBD1. The sequencing sample was made of PBMCs. The receptor comes from a male donor in good health and CMV-seronegative. Here the CDR3 DNA reads TGTGCCAGCAGTGCCGGGACAGGGATTAGCGACACTGAAGCTTTCTTT. This sequence encodes CASSAGTGISDTEAFF.